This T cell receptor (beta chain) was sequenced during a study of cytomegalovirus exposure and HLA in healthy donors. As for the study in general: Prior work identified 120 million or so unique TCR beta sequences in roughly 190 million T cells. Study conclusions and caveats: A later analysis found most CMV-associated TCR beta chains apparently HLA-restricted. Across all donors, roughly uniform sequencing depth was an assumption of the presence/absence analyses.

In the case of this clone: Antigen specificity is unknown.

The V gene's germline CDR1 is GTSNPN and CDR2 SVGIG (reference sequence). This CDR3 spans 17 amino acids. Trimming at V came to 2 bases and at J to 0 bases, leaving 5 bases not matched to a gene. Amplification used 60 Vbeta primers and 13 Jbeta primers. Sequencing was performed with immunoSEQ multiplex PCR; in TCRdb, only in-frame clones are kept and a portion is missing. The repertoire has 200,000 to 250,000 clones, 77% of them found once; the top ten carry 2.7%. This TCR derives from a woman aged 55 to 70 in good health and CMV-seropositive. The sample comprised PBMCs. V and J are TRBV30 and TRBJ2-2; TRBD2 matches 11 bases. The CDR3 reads CAWSFLAGGSNTGELFF. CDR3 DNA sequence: TGTGCCTGGAGTTTCCTAGCGGGGGGCTCGAACACCGGGGAGCTGTTTTTT.